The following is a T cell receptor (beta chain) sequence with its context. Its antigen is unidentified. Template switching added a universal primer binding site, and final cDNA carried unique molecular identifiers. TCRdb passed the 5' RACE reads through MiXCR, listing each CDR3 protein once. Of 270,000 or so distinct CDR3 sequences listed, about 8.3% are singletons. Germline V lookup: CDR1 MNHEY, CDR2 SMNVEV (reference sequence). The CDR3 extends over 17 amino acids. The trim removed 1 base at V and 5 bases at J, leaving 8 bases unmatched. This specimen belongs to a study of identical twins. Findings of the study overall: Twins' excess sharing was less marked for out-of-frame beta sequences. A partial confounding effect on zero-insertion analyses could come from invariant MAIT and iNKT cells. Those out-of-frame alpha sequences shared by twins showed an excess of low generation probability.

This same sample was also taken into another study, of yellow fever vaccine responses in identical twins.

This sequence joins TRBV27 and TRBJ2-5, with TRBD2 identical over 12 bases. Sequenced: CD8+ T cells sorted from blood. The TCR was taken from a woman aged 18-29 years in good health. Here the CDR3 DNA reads TGTGCCAGCAGTTTATTGACTAGCGGGGGTCTCCGGGAGACCCAGTACTTC. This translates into CASSLLTSGGLRETQYF.